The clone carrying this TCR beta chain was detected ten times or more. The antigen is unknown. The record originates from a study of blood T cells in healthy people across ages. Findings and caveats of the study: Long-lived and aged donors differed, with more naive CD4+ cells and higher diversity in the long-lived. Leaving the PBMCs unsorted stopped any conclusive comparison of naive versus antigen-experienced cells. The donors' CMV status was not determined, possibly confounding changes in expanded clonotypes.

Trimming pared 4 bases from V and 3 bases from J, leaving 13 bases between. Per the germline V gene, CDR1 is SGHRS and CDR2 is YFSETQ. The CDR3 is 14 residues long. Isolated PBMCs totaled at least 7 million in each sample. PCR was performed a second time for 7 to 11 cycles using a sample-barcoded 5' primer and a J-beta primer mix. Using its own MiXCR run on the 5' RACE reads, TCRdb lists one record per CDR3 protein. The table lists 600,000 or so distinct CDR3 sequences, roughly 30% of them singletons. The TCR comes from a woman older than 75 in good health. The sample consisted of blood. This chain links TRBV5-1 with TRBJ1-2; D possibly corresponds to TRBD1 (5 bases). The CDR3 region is CASSTQTADYGYTF. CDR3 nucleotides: TGCGCCAGCAGCACCCAGACAGCGGACTATGGCTACACCTTC.